Given below is one T cell receptor (beta chain) in context. The source of the sample is a study of CD8 T cells in Susac syndrome. The authors reverse transcribed roughly 0.5 to 1 ug RNA with random hexamers. TCRdb ran MiXCR on the immunoSEQ multiplex PCR reads and lists one entry per CDR3 protein. The data show about 52,000 distinct CDR3 sequences, just over 90% seen once. This CDR3 has 14 amino acids. CDR1 is LGHNA, CDR2 YSLEER, per germline. Trimming cost V 1 base and J 6 bases, with 13 bases left between them. This receptor was taken from a human donor with multiple sclerosis. The chain employs TRBV4-3 and TRBJ2-7; D gene unclear. Sequenced input: CD8+ T cells from PBMCs. This chain's CDR3 is CASSQGRAPLEQYF. CDR3 DNA: TGCGCCAGCAGCCAAGGCCGGGCCCCGCTCGAGCAGTACTTC.